This T cell receptor beta chain was recovered during a study of blood T cell repertoires in COVID-19. Repertoires were generated with immunoSEQ multiplex PCR, while TCRdb's copy carries only in-frame clones and drops some. The table has tens of thousands of clones, almost 90% seen once. Unmatched junction bases numbered 6, after V lost 3 bases and J lost 5 bases. Germline assignment: CDR1 SGHRS and CDR2 YFSETQ. The CDR3 covers 14 residues. The TCR comes from a human donor in a cohort sampled during active COVID-19. Sequencing was carried out using peripheral blood. The chain has TRBV5-1 and TRBJ2-5, with TRBD1 matching over 8 bases. The CDR3 is CASSSDRGWETQYF. For the CDR3, the DNA is TGCGCCAGCAGCTCTGACAGGGGTTGGGAGACCCAGTACTTC.